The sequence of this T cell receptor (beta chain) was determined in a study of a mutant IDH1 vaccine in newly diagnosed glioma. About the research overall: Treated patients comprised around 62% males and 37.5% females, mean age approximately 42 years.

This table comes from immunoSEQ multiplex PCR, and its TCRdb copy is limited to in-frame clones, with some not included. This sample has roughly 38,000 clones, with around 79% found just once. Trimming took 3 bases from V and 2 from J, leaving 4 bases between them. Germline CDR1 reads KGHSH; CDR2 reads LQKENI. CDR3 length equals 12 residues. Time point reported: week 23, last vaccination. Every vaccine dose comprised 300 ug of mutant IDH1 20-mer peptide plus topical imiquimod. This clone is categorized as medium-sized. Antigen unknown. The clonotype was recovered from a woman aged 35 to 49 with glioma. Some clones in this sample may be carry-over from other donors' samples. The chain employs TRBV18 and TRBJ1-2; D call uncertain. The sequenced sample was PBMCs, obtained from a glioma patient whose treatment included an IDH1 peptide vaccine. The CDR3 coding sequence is TGTGCCAGCTCACCTGGCAACTATGGCTACACCTTC. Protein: CASSPGNYGYTF.